A single sample is the source of the 12 T cell receptor beta chains below, sequenced in a study of shared T cell receptors in the human thymus. Repertoires were generated with immunoSEQ multiplex PCR, while TCRdb's copy carries only in-frame clones and drops some. The sample consists of some 400,000 clones, about 95% of them appearing once. Sequencing was performed on thymocytes. The receptors originated from a human donor.

The chain employs TRBV2 and TRBJ2-7; 9 positions match TRBD2. CDR1 and CDR2 (germline): SNHLY, FYNNEI. The CDR3 runs 19 residues. V shed 7 bases and J 2 bases; nucleotides not matched to a gene: 21. The DNA for the CDR3 is TGTGCCAGCATAACCCTCTGGGGACCGAGCGGGAGGACTACCTACGAGCAGTACTTC. Its protein product is CASITLWGPSGRTTYEQYF.

V gene TRBV28 combines with J gene TRBJ2-7; 8 bases are shared with TRBD1. CDR1 MDHEN and CDR2 SYDVKM come from the germline V gene. The CDR3 consists of 18 residues. Trimming at V came to 1 base and at J to 2 bases, leaving 13 bases not matched to a gene. The DNA of the CDR3 is TGTGCCAGCAGTTTATCCCTAAGGGACAGGCAACCTCCCTACGAGCAGTACTTC. Protein product: CASSLSLRDRQPPYEQYF.

In nucleotides, the CDR3 is TGTGCCAGCAGTTACCGGCTGGGGGGTTCCTACGAGCAGTACTTC. Translation: CASSYRLGGSYEQYF. The V gene is TRBV6-5, the J gene TRBJ2-7; D possibly corresponds to TRBD2 (6 bases). The germline CDR1 and CDR2 sequences are MNHEY and SVGAGI. CDR3 length: 15 residues. With 2 bases removed from V and 1 base from J, the gap between germline ends came to 12 bases.

This clone was seen just once. The V and J genes are TRBV28 and TRBJ2-3, with no clear D. From germline, CDR1 is MDHEN and CDR2 SYDVKM. V was pared by 5 bases and J by 0 bases, with 9 bases between. This CDR3 comprises 14 residues. The CDR3 sequence: CASSLLGSTDTQYF. CDR3 nucleotides: TGTGCCAGCAGTCTGCTAGGTAGCACAGATACGCAGTATTTT.

The chain joins TRBV2 to TRBJ2-2; D not certain. This CDR3 has 13 residues. Trimming cost V 7 bases and J 5 bases, with 11 bases left between them. CDR1 and CDR2 from the germline V gene are SNHLY and FYNNEI. CDR3 sequence reads: CASTFSLTGELFF. For the CDR3, the DNA is TGTGCCAGCACTTTTTCCTTGACCGGGGAGCTGTTTTTT.

V and J are TRBV7-9 and TRBJ2-7; D ambiguous. V gave up 2 bases and J gave up 7 bases, with 24 bases separating them. CDR1 is SEHNR, CDR2 FQNEAQ, per germline (reference sequence). CDR3 length: 17 residues. The CDR3 spells CASSLYRNKLSLLEQYF. The DNA of the CDR3 is TGTGCCAGCAGCTTATATCGAAACAAGCTTTCCCTTTTGGAGCAGTACTTC.

J is TRBJ2-1 and V is TRBV7-2, with TRBD2 matching over 9 bases. This CDR3 region has 16 residues. V lost 8 bases and J lost 8; bases outside the gene matches: 16. The germline CDR1 and CDR2 sequences are SGHTA and FQGNSA. CDR3 residues: CASPRGAGGPGDEQFF. The CDR3 DNA reads as TGTGCCAGCCCCAGGGGGGCGGGAGGGCCCGGTGATGAGCAGTTCTTC.

The chain combines TRBV7-8 with TRBJ2-7; 8 bases are shared with TRBD2. This CDR3 comprises 17 residues. Trimming at V came to 4 bases and at J to 0 bases, leaving 11 bases not matched to a gene. Germline lookup yields CDR1 SGHVS and CDR2 FQNEAQ. DNA of the CDR3: TGTGCCAGCAGCTCTTCCATAGCGGGGCAGTACTCCTACGAGCAGTACTTC. This encodes CASSSSIAGQYSYEQYF.

This clone was seen once. The chain has TRBV15 and TRBJ2-7; 7 positions agree with TRBD1. The germline V gene has CDR1 LNHNV and CDR2 YYDKDF (reference sequence). CDR3 size: 16 residues. J lost 2 bases, V lost 2 bases, and 9 bases had no gene match. The CDR3 nucleotides are TGTGCCACCAGCAGACGAAGGGGGCTTATTACCTACGAGCAGTACTTC. This sequence encodes CATSRRRGLITYEQYF.

Points on this clone: The junction shows a germline mismatch at one end, possibly a read error. The chain links TRBV5-4 to TRBJ2-7; 13 bases are a match to TRBD2. Germline CDR1 reads SGHNT; CDR2 reads YYREEE (reference sequence). There are 13 residues in the CDR3. DNA of the CDR3: TGTGCCAGCAGCACCGCCGGACTAGCGGGAGTCAGCTTC. Its protein product is CASSTAGLAGVSF. Full variable domain (missing parts from reference TRBV5-4 and TRBJ2-7): ETGVTQSPTHLIKTRGQQVTLRCSSQSGHNTVSWYQQALGQGPQFIFQYYREEENGRGNFPPRFSGLQFPNYSSELNVNALELDDSALYLCASSTAGLAGVSFGPGTRLTVT.

The chain combines TRBV19 with TRBJ2-7, with TRBD2 matching 10 bases. V was clipped by 9 bases and J by 0 bases; unmatched bases: 8. The CDR3 totals 15 residues. Germline V CDR1 and CDR2: LNHDA, SQIVND (reference sequence). This CDR3 reads CASKSGRASSYEQYF. The CDR3 nucleotides are TGTGCCAGCAAAAGCGGGAGGGCTAGCTCCTACGAGCAGTACTTC. The full variable domain, its missing parts supplied by reference TRBV19 and TRBJ2-7, is DGGITQSPKYLFRKEGQNVTLSCEQNLNHDAMYWYRQDPGQGLRLIYYSQIVNDFQKGDIAEGYSVSREKKESFPLTVTSAQKNPTAFYLCASKSGRASSYEQYFGPGTRLTVT.

V is TRBV30 and J is TRBJ2-1; D perhaps matches TRBD2 (6 bases). The germline gives CDR1 GTSNPN, CDR2 SVGIG (reference sequence). The CDR3 extends over 13 amino acids. V was cut by 3 bases and J by 10 bases, with 16 bases left in between. This chain's CDR3 is CAWRGGPPGEQFF. The CDR3 coding sequence is TGTGCCTGGAGGGGGGGACCCCCGGGGGAGCAGTTCTTC.